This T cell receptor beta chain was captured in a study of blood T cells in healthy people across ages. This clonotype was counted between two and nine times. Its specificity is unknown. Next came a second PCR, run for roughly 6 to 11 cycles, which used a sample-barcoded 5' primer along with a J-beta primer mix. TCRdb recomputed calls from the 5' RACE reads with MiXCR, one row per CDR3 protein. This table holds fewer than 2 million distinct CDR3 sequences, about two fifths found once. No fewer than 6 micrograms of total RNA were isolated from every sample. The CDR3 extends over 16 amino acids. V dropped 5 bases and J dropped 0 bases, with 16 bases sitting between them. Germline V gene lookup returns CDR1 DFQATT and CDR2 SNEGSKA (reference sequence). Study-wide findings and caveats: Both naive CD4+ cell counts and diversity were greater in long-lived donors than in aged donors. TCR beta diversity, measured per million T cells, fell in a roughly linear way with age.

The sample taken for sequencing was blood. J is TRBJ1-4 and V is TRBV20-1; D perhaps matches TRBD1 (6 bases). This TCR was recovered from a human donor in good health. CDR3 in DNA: TGCAGTGCTCGGACAGACCGATACGCAACTAATGAAAAACTGTTTTTT. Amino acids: CSARTDRYATNEKLFF.